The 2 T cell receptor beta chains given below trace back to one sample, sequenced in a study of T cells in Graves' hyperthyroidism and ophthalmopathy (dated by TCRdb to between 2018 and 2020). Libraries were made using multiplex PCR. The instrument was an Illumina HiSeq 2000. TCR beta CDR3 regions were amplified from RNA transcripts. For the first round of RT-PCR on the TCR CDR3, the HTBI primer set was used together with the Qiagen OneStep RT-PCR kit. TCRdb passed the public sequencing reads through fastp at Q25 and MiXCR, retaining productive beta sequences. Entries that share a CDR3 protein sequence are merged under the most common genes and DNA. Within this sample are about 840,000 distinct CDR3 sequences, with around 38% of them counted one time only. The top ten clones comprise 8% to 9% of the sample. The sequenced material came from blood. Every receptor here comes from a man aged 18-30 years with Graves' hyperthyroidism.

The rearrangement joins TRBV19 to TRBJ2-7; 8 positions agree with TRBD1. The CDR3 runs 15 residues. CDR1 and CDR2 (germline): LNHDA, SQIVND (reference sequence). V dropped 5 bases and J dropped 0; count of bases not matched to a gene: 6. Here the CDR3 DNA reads TGTGCCAGTAGTCCGGACAGGGACCCCTCCTACGAGCAGTACTTC. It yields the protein CASSPDRDPSYEQYF.

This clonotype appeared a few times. CDR3 protein: CASRINGETQYF. The CDR3 bases are TGTGCCAGCAGAATCAACGGGGAGACCCAGTACTTC. V gene TRBV27 combines with J gene TRBJ2-5; the D is unclear. Germline V lookup: CDR1 MNHEY, CDR2 SMNVEV (reference sequence). This CDR3 has 12 amino acids. Deletions cut 6 bases from V and 5 bases from J, with 10 bases between.